A single sample is the source of the 5 T cell receptor beta chains below, sequenced in a study of shared clonotypes between healthy human individuals. Only in-frame clones appear in the TCRdb table, and some are missing; sequencing was by immunoSEQ multiplex PCR. The sample lists roughly 2,500,000 clones; 80% to 95% were seen once. The sequenced material came from naive CD4+ T cells from PBMCs. The subset is: CD45RA+ positively selected. These receptors were collected from a man aged 18 to 30 in good health. Some clones in this sample may be carry-over from other donors' samples.

The chain uses TRBV2 and TRBJ2-2; perhaps TRBD1 as D (6 bases). The germline V gene has CDR1 SNHLY and CDR2 FYNNEI. This CDR3 is built from 14 residues. V was clipped by 6 bases and J by 7 bases, with 15 bases between them. CDR3 sequence reads: CASSPNRAGGELFF. CDR3 coding DNA: TGTGCCAGCAGCCCCAACAGGGCGGGCGGGGAGCTGTTTTTT.

The chain recombines TRBV19 with TRBJ1-1; tentative D call: TRBD1 (5 bases). V lost 1 base and J 8 bases, leaving 17 bases between the germline ends. Germline CDR1 is LNHDA and CDR2 is SQIVND (reference sequence). The CDR3 loop spans 15 amino acids. The CDR3 loop is CASSIVRTPPGEAFF. CDR3 DNA sequence: TGTGCCAGTAGTATAGTCAGGACACCCCCAGGAGAAGCTTTCTTT.

The chain employs TRBV28 and TRBJ2-7; D remains ambiguous. Deletions cut 7 bases from V and 2 bases from J, with 15 bases between. CDR3 size: 14 residues. CDR1 and CDR2 (germline): MDHEN, SYDVKM. The chain's CDR3 is CASTILTGAYEQYF. The CDR3, as DNA: TGTGCCAGCACTATCCTGACCGGCGCCTACGAGCAGTACTTC.

For the CDR3, the DNA is TGCGCCAGCAGCCAAGAAGTAGCGGTAAACACCGGGGAGCTGTTTTTT. It codes for CASSQEVAVNTGELFF. The chain has TRBV4-3 and TRBJ2-2; a possible D gene is TRBD2 (6 bases). Trimming stripped 0 bases from V and 2 bases from J, with 10 bases between. CDR1 and CDR2 (germline): LGHNA, YSLEER. The CDR3 length is 16 residues.

V gene TRBV7-3 combines with J gene TRBJ2-2; possible D gene TRBD1, 5 bases. Trimming removed 4 bases from V and 2 bases from J, with 8 bases in between. The CDR3 length is 14 residues. CDR1 and CDR2 (germline): SGHTA, FQGTGA. The CDR3 region is CASSYDSNTGELFF. The CDR3 region has the DNA TGTGCCAGCAGCTATGACAGTAACACCGGGGAGCTGTTTTTT.